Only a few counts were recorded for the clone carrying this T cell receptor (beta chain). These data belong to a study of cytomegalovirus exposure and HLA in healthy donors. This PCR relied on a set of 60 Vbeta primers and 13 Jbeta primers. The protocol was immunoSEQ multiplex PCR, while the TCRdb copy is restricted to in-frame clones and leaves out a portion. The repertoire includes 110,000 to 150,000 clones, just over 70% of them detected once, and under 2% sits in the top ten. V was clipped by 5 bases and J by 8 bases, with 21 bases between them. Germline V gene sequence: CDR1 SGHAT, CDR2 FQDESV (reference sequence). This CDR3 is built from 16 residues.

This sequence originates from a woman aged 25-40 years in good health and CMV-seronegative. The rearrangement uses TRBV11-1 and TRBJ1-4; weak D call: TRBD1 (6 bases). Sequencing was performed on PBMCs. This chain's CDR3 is CASSPISGEIREKLFF. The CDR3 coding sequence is TGTGCCAGCAGCCCGATATCAGGGGAGATCCGGGAAAAACTGTTTTTT.